A selection of T cell receptor beta chains follows, all from one sample in a study of shared clonotypes between healthy human individuals. Clones were sequenced by immunoSEQ multiplex PCR, and TCRdb holds only the in-frame ones, with some missing. The sample includes about 870,000 clones, about 91% of them seen just once. Sequencing was carried out using naive CD8+ T cells sorted from blood. These receptor sequences come from a man aged 25 to 40 in good health. Each CDR3 is given with its conserved first and last residue. The D gene is left open where the match is weak. A row's size may be missing; if present it is once, few, many or a size class.

>TRBJ2-3|once|TRBD2|TRBV7-3
CASSKGTSASTDTQYF
TGTGCCAGCAGCAAAGGGACTAGCGCTAGCACAGATACGCAGTATTTT
>TRBJ2-7|NA|NA|TRBV4-1
CASSQVGLYEQYF
TGCGCCAGCAGCCAAGTCGGCCTCTACGAGCAGTACTTC
>TRBJ2-3|NA|NA|TRBV6-6
CASSPPRGTDTQYF
TGTGCCAGCAGTCCGCCCCGGGGGACAGATACGCAGTATTTT
>TRBJ2-7|NA|NA|TRBV7-8
CASSHRREREDEQYF
TGTGCCAGCAGCCATCGACGGGAAAGAGAAGACGAGCAGTACTTC
>TRBJ2-1|NA|NA|TRBV9
CASSVLWDNEQFF
TGTGCCAGCAGCGTTCTCTGGGACAATGAGCAGTTCTTC
>TRBJ2-1|medium-sized|NA|TRBV4-2
CASSQERTQSYNEQFF
TGTGCCAGCAGCCAAGAACGTACCCAGTCCTACAATGAGCAGTTCTTC
>TRBJ2-3|NA|NA|TRBV30
CAGDVGEFSLTTDTQYF
TGTGCCGGGGACGTGGGGGAGTTCTCGCTTACGACAGATACGCAGTATTTT
>TRBJ2-2|once|NA|TRBV7-8
CASSLGVPTATGELFF
TGTGCCAGCAGCTTAGGAGTCCCCACGGCGACCGGGGAGCTGTTTTTT
>TRBJ2-1|NA|NA|TRBV27
CASSSSTGVYYNEQFF
TGTGCCAGCAGTTCATCCACCGGGGTCTACTACAATGAGCAGTTCTTC
>TRBJ1-5|NA|TRBD1|TRBV7-4
CASTFGVEGAPSLSPTYQPQHF
TGTGCCAGCACCTTTGGGGTAGAGGGGGCGCCGAGTTTGTCCCCTACCTATCAGCCCCAGCATTTT
>TRBJ2-3|NA|TRBD1|TRBV18
CASSPQGAADTQYF
TGTGCCAGCTCACCGCAGGGGGCTGCAGATACGCAGTATTTT
>TRBJ2-7|NA|TRBD1|TRBV7-6
CASSSSGQGGSYEQYF
TGTGCCAGCAGCTCCTCAGGACAGGGGGGTTCCTACGAGCAGTACTTC
>TRBJ2-7|NA|NA|TRBV11-2
CASSPGGRSTYEQYF
TGTGCCAGCAGCCCCGGGGGCAGGTCAACCTACGAGCAGTACTTC
>TRBJ1-2|NA|TRBD1|TRBV7-8
CASSPGTGKRVDYGYTF
TGTGCCAGCAGCCCAGGGACAGGGAAAAGGGTCGACTATGGCTACACCTTC
>TRBJ2-7|NA|NA|TRBV11-2
CASSSHKREQGPYSYEQYF
TGTGCCAGCAGCTCCCACAAAAGAGAACAGGGCCCCTACTCCTACGAGCAGTACTTC
>TRBJ2-3|NA|NA|TRBV11-2
CASSLFGWREDTQYF
TGTGCCAGCAGCTTATTCGGGTGGCGGGAAGATACGCAGTATTTT
>TRBJ2-5|NA|NA|TRBV11-2
CASSSSPGETQYF
TGTGCCAGCAGCTCGAGCCCTGGGGAGACCCAGTACTTC
>TRBJ2-7|NA|NA|TRBV19
CASSILDGYEQYF
TGTGCCAGTAGTATCTTGGACGGCTACGAGCAGTACTTC
>TRBJ1-5|once|NA|TRBV4-1
CASSQVGGVGQPQHF
TGCGCCAGCAGCCAAGTGGGGGGGGTTGGTCAGCCCCAGCATTTT
>TRBJ2-3|NA|NA|TRBV4-1
CASSQVQGPTDTQYF
TGCGCCAGCAGCCAAGTTCAGGGCCCCACAGATACGCAGTATTTT
>TRBJ1-3|NA|NA|TRBV27
CASKDLGNTIYF
TGTGCCAGTAAGGACCTTGGAAACACCATATATTTT
>TRBJ1-1|NA|NA|TRBV9
CASSPGVGAGTEAFF
TGTGCCAGCAGCCCCGGAGTGGGGGCAGGCACTGAAGCTTTCTTT
>TRBJ2-4|NA|NA|TRBV7-2
CASSEAPGRVQYF
TGTGCCAGCAGCGAGGCCCCTGGGCGAGTTCAGTACTTC
>TRBJ1-3|once|NA|TRBV13
CASSSRTATGGNTIYF
TGTGCCAGCAGCTCAAGGACAGCCACTGGTGGAAACACCATATATTTT
>TRBJ1-1|NA|TRBD1|TRBV29-1
CSVIQGMNTEAFF
TGCAGCGTTATACAGGGGATGAACACTGAAGCTTTCTTT
>TRBJ1-5|NA|NA|TRBV6-1
CASSGSVDQPQHF
TGTGCCAGCAGTGGTTCAGTGGATCAGCCCCAGCATTTT
>TRBJ2-3|NA|TRBD2|TRBV27
CASRSLAGETDTQYF
TGTGCCAGCAGATCCTTGGCGGGAGAGACAGATACGCAGTATTTT
>TRBJ2-3|NA|NA|TRBV2
CATDTGSLDTQYF
TGTGCCACCGATACAGGGTCATTGGATACGCAGTATTTT
>TRBJ2-1|NA|TRBD2|TRBV29-1
CSVEGWGTSGRSSYNEQFF
TGCAGCGTTGAGGGTTGGGGGACTAGCGGGAGGAGCTCCTACAATGAGCAGTTCTTC
>TRBJ2-3|NA|NA|TRBV11-1
CASTTLATDTQYF
TGTGCCAGCACCACCCTAGCAACAGATACGCAGTATTTT
>TRBJ1-5|NA|NA|TRBV19
CASSRQSESNQPQHF
TGTGCCAGTAGTAGACAGTCAGAGAGCAATCAGCCCCAGCATTTT
>TRBJ2-7|NA|TRBD2|TRBV7-8
CASSSLSGSPGEQYF
TGTGCCAGCAGCTCGCTGAGCGGGAGTCCTGGCGAGCAGTACTTC
>TRBJ2-5|once|TRBD2|TRBV7-8
CASSLGAGPETQYF
TGTGCCAGCAGCTTAGGAGCGGGGCCGGAGACCCAGTACTTC
>TRBJ1-1|NA|NA|TRBV27
CASSFTPPAEAFF
TGTGCCAGCAGTTTTACTCCCCCGGCTGAAGCTTTCTTT
>TRBJ2-1|once|TRBD2|TRBV5-1
CASSLVLGLAGRNEQFF
TGCGCCAGCAGCTTGGTCCTCGGGCTAGCGGGAAGGAATGAGCAGTTCTTC
>TRBJ2-7|NA|TRBD1|TRBV27
CASSLTGAGYEQYF
TGTGCCAGCAGTTTAACAGGGGCGGGCTACGAGCAGTACTTC